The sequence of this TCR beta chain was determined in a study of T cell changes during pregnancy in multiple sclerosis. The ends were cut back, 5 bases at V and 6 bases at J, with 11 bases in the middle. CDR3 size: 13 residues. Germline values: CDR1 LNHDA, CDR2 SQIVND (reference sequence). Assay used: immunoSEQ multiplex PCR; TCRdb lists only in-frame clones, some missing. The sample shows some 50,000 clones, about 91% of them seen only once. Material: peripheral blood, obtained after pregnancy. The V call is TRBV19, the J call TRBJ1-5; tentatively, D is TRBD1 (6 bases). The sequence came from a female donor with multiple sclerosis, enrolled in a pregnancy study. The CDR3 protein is CASSGGGTQPQHF. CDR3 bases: TGTGCCAGTAGTGGGGGGGGCACTCAGCCCCAGCATTTT.